Each of the 27 T cell receptor beta chains below was sequenced from the same sample in a study of human T cells and chemical hapten exposure. Regarding time point: pre-sensitization, week 0. Treatment described: therapeutic diphenylcyclopropenone sensitization with weekly scalp DPC. MiXCR, run by TCRdb on the RACE reads, gives a single entry per CDR3 protein. The table lists under 400,000 distinct CDR3 sequences, 4.5% to 6% of them singletons. Specimen: whole blood, collected in connection with sensitization to the hapten diphenylcyclopropenone (DPC). These receptors were taken from a woman in her forties or fifties with alopecia areata. Some clones in this sample may be carry-over from other donors' samples.

This clonotype was observed at least ten times. The J gene is TRBJ2-7, the V gene TRBV4-3; D is possibly TRBD2 (6 bases). This CDR3 has 14 amino acids. Trimming pared 4 bases from V and 0 bases from J, leaving 10 bases between. Germline V lookup: CDR1 LGHNA, CDR2 YSLEER. The chain's CDR3 is CASSPGEASYEQYF. The CDR3 DNA sequence: TGCGCCAGCAGCCCGGGGGAGGCCTCCTACGAGCAGTACTTC.

Many counts were recorded for this clonotype. V usage is TRBV4-3 and J usage is TRBJ2-1; possible D gene TRBD1, 6 bases. Germline V gene sequence: CDR1 LGHNA, CDR2 YSLEER. The length of the CDR3 is 16 residues. V was shortened by 0 bases and J by 2 bases, with 11 bases between the two germline ends. The CDR3 nucleotides read TGCGCCAGCAGCCAAGATGGACAGACTGCCTACAATGAGCAGTTCTTC. Translating it yields CASSQDGQTAYNEQFF.

This clonotype was counted many times. The chain recombines TRBV28 with TRBJ2-3; TRBD2 matches 7 bases. Trimming cost V 5 bases and J 3 bases; bases outside gene matches: 8. The CDR3 sequence is 15 residues long. The V gene's germline CDR1 is MDHEN and CDR2 SYDVKM. CDR3 coding DNA: TGTGCCAGCAGTGGGCGGGAGAAGGGGACAGATACGCAGTATTTT. Encoded protein: CASSGREKGTDTQYF.

The chain couples TRBV29-1 to TRBJ2-5, with D perhaps TRBD2 (6 bases). This CDR3 region has 13 residues. The germline V gene encodes CDR1 SQVTM and CDR2 ANQGSEA. V lost 6 bases and J lost 0, with 11 bases in between. The DNA of the CDR3 is TGCAGCGTAACCGGGGACTACCAAGAGACCCAGTACTTC. This encodes CSVTGDYQETQYF.

In this sample, this clonotype turned up a few times. V and J are TRBV3-1 and TRBJ1-5, with D uncertain. Between the trimmed V and J ends, which lost 4 bases and 7 bases, there was a span of 11 bases. The germline V gene has CDR1 LGHDT and CDR2 YNNKEL (reference sequence). The CDR3 contains 13 residues. DNA of the CDR3: TGTGCCAGCAGCCCTAATGCAAGGCAGCCCCAGCATTTT. Translating gives CASSPNARQPQHF. The full variable domain, completed using reference TRBV3-1 and TRBJ1-5, is DTAVSQTPKYLVTQMGNDKSIKCEQNLGHDTMYWYKQDSKKFLKIMFSYNNKELIINETVPNRFSPKSPDKAHLNLHINSLELGDSAVYFCASSPNARQPQHFGDGTRLSIL.

This clonotype was recorded many times. The chain links TRBV7-2 to TRBJ2-5, with 9 nucleotides matching TRBD2. Germline-derived CDR1 and CDR2 are SGHTA and FQGNSA. The V and J ends lost 5 bases and 5 bases, in that order; junction bases with no gene match: 18. The CDR3 contains 18 residues. The chain's CDR3 is CASSPFLSLAGPPETQYF. For the CDR3, the DNA is TGTGCCAGCAGCCCCTTTTTGAGTCTAGCGGGGCCCCCGGAGACCCAGTACTTC.

This chain connects TRBV6-5 to TRBJ1-1, with D hard to call. The CDR3 extends over 13 amino acids. The germline CDR1 and CDR2 sequences are MNHEY and SVGAGI. V lost 7 bases, J lost 1 base, and 10 bases lay in between. In DNA form, the CDR3 reads TGTGCCAGCATCCCGCCCCAGAACACTGAAGCTTTCTTT. Its translation is CASIPPQNTEAFF.

This clonotype came up a few times. CDR3 region: CATSDLPAGEQYF. Written as DNA, the CDR3 is TGTGCCACCAGTGATTTACCAGCCGGGGAGCAGTACTTC. V is TRBV24-1 and J is TRBJ2-7; D gene unclear. The V and J ends lost 1 base and 7 bases respectively, with 10 bases between them. Germline assignment: CDR1 KGHDR and CDR2 SFDVKD. The CDR3 extends over 13 amino acids.

There are a few counts of this clonotype. The V gene is TRBV7-9, the J gene TRBJ2-7; maybe TRBD1 (5 bases). Trimming left V 7 bases short and J 6 bases short, with 19 bases between. The CDR3 is 14 residues long. Germline CDR1 SEHNR, CDR2 FQNEAQ (reference sequence). CDR3 nucleotides: TGTGCCAGCACCCATACTCCTGACAGTCCCGAGCAGTACTTC. Amino acid sequence: CASTHTPDSPEQYF. Full variable domain (outside the CDR3, taken from reference TRBV7-9 and TRBJ2-7): DTGVSQNPRHKITKRGQNVTFRCDPISEHNRLYWYRQTLGQGPEFLTYFQNEAQLEKSRLLSDRFSAERPKGSFSTLEIQRTEQGDSAMYLCASTHTPDSPEQYFGPGTRLTVT.

Many counts were recorded for this clonotype. The genes are TRBV12-3 or TRBV12-4 and TRBJ2-3, with unresolved D. The germline V and J ends were trimmed by 1 base and 2 bases, with 7 bases remaining between them. This CDR3 has 14 amino acids. CDR3 protein: CASSLGLITDTQYF. The CDR3 DNA reads TGTGCCAGCAGTTTAGGGCTCATCACAGATACGCAGTATTTT.

This clonotype was seen a few times. The V call is TRBV28, the J call TRBJ2-1, with 7 bases that match TRBD1. V dropped 6 bases and J dropped 2; count of bases not matched to a gene: 7. CDR3 length equals 15 residues. Germline V lookup: CDR1 MDHEN, CDR2 SYDVKM. CDR3 DNA: TGTGCCAGCAGGCCTCGACAGGGACCCTACAATGAGCAGTTCTTC. It encodes CASRPRQGPYNEQFF.

The table lists this clonotype with many counts. This chain joins TRBV5-1 and TRBJ1-1; no reliable D call. V was shortened by 0 bases and J by 3 bases, with 6 bases between the two germline ends. CDR3 length equals 13 residues. Germline V gene sequence: CDR1 SGHRS, CDR2 YFSETQ. CDR3 protein: CASSLGDYTEAFF. CDR3 nucleotides: TGCGCCAGCAGCTTGGGCGATTACACTGAAGCTTTCTTT.

This clonotype was picked up many times. The rearrangement links TRBV6-5 to TRBJ1-5; TRBD1 is a possible D gene (5 bases). V was clipped by 8 bases and J by 3 bases, with 11 bases between them. Germline V CDR1 and CDR2: MNHEY, SVGAGI. This CDR3 is 13 amino acids long. The CDR3 region is CASRGSYNQPQHF. The CDR3 bases are TGTGCCAGCCGGGGGTCTTACAATCAGCCCCAGCATTTT.

There are a few counts of this clonotype. This chain links TRBV15 with TRBJ2-7; D is ambiguous. This CDR3 contains 14 residues. Germline values: CDR1 LNHNV, CDR2 YYDKDF (reference sequence). The V and J ends lost 0 bases and 3 bases respectively, with 9 bases between them. In DNA form, the CDR3 reads TGTGCCACCAGCAGAGATTTGAATCGCTACGAGCAGTACTTC. This translates into CATSRDLNRYEQYF.

Many counts were recorded for this clonotype. The chain has TRBV12-3 or TRBV12-4 and TRBJ1-1, with D maybe TRBD1 (5 bases). V dropped 2 bases and J dropped 0 bases, with 10 bases sitting between them. The CDR3 has 15 amino acids. Here the CDR3 DNA reads TGTGCCAGCAGTTTATCCAGGGTCATGAACACTGAAGCTTTCTTT. Residues: CASSLSRVMNTEAFF.

This clonotype turned up a few times. The rearrangement uses TRBV7-2 and TRBJ1-5; a possible D gene is TRBD1 (6 bases). CDR3 length: 15 residues. Germline lookup yields CDR1 SGHTA and CDR2 FQGNSA. With 3 bases removed from V and 6 bases from J, the gap between germline ends came to 15 bases. In nucleotides, the CDR3 is TGTGCCAGCAGCTTCGGCGACAGGCGAGGTCAGCCCCAGCATTTT. It is translated as CASSFGDRRGQPQHF. Looking up the rest from reference TRBV7-2 and TRBJ1-5 gives the full variable domain: GAGVSQSPSNKVTEKGKDVELRCDPISGHTALYWYRQSLGQGLEFLIYFQGNSAPDKSGLPSDRFSAERTGGSVSTLTIQRTQQEDSAVYLCASSFGDRRGQPQHFGDGTRLSIL.

This clonotype was counted ten times or more. The gene calls are TRBV29-1 and TRBJ2-3; TRBD1 matches 10 bases. CDR3 length: 17 residues. V lost 1 base, J lost 4 bases, and 11 bases stayed unmatched. Germline V gene data show CDR1 as SQVTM and CDR2 as ANQGSEA. The CDR3: CSVEGSPGQGFADTQYF. As DNA, the CDR3 is TGCAGCGTTGAAGGCTCACCGGGACAGGGGTTCGCAGATACGCAGTATTTT.

This clonotype was observed at least ten times. V and J are TRBV11-2 and TRBJ2-5; D is undetermined. Trimming cost V 1 base and J 2 bases, with 11 bases left between them. Germline lookup yields CDR1 SGHAT and CDR2 FQNNGV. CDR3 size: 15 residues. The DNA of the CDR3 is TGTGCCAGCAGCTTAGCCAGATTCGTTCAAGAGACCCAGTACTTC. It specifies CASSLARFVQETQYF.

This clonotype has at least ten counts. The rearrangement links TRBV20-1 to TRBJ2-1; D gene uncertain. CDR1 DFQATT and CDR2 SNEGSKA come from the germline V gene (reference sequence). V was trimmed by 5 bases and J by 6 bases, leaving 11 bases between them. The CDR3 covers 12 residues. CDR3 coding DNA: TGCAGTGCTTTCTGGAAGGTCAATGAGCAGTTCTTC. It specifies CSAFWKVNEQFF.

The chain links TRBV27 to TRBJ2-1, with 9 nucleotides matching TRBD2. V shed 3 bases and J 4 bases; nucleotides not matched to a gene: 7. Per germline, CDR1 MNHEY and CDR2 SMNVEV (reference sequence). CDR3 length: 16 residues. CDR3 nucleotides: TGTGCCAGCAGTTTGGGGCTAGCGGGATCGTACAATGAGCAGTTCTTC. Its protein is CASSLGLAGSYNEQFF.

This clonotype was seen only a few times. The genes are TRBV11-2 and TRBJ2-1; possible D gene TRBD2, 7 bases. Trimming left V 5 bases short and J 8 bases short, with 16 bases between. The CDR3 covers 14 residues. Germline V gives CDR1 SGHAT, CDR2 FQNNGV. CDR3: CASSGRGAGDEQFF. CDR3 nucleotides: TGTGCCAGCAGCGGACGGGGGGCCGGGGATGAGCAGTTCTTC.

This chain connects TRBV5-5 to TRBJ2-5; TRBD2 aligns across 10 bases. Germline V gene sequence: CDR1 SGHKS, CDR2 YYEKEE (reference sequence). V lost 2 bases to trimming and J lost 4 bases; unmatched junction nucleotides: 8. This CDR3 has 16 residues. The CDR3 sequence is CASSFPTSGVGETQYF. DNA of the CDR3: TGTGCCAGCAGCTTCCCAACTAGCGGGGTAGGAGAGACCCAGTACTTC.

This clonotype occurred a few times. It may be a read error: a sequence one base away is much more abundant. The chain uses TRBV12-3 or TRBV12-4 and TRBJ1-2, with D possibly matching TRBD1 (6 bases). Trimming pared 4 bases from V and 2 bases from J, leaving 8 bases between. This CDR3 comprises 13 residues. The CDR3 protein is CASSSGANYGYTF. The CDR3 DNA reads as TGTGCCAGCAGTTCAGGGGCGAACTATGGCTACACCTTC.

This clonotype came up a few times. The chain links TRBV7-7 to TRBJ2-7; 10 bases map to TRBD1. The ends lost 5 bases at V and 1 base at J; junction bases unmatched: 5. The germline V gene has CDR1 SSHAT and CDR2 FNYEAQ (reference sequence). The CDR3 is made up of 15 amino acids. The CDR3 spells CASSTGQGFSYEQYF. DNA of the CDR3: TGTGCCAGCAGCACGGGACAGGGGTTTTCCTACGAGCAGTACTTC.

This clonotype was recorded a few times. The chain uses TRBV20-1 and TRBJ1-5, with D possibly TRBD1 on 6 matching bases. The ends were cut back, 4 bases at V and 2 bases at J, with 15 bases in the middle. The CDR3 loop spans 15 amino acids. Germline CDR1 DFQATT, CDR2 SNEGSKA (reference sequence). The CDR3 sequence: CSAIKGGGRNQPQHF. In DNA, the CDR3 is TGCAGTGCTATAAAGGGAGGGGGGCGCAATCAGCCCCAGCATTTT.

The sample holds many counts of this clonotype. The chain joins TRBV12-3 or TRBV12-4 to TRBJ2-5; no clear D. The CDR3 covers 13 residues. Deletions cut 3 bases from V and 2 bases from J, with 7 bases between. The CDR3 reads CASSFLIQETQYF. CDR3 bases: TGTGCCAGCAGTTTCCTCATTCAAGAGACCCAGTACTTC.

The chain carries TRBV4-2 and TRBJ2-7; 7 nucleotides align to TRBD2. Germline assignment: CDR1 LGHNA and CDR2 YNFKEQ. CDR3 length: 16 amino acids. Unmatched junction bases numbered 11, after V lost 0 bases and J lost 6 bases. CDR3 loop: CASSQDRELAIGEQYF. The CDR3 nucleotides are TGTGCCAGCAGCCAAGATAGAGAACTAGCGATCGGCGAGCAGTACTTC.